These T cell receptor beta chains were read from a single sample in a study of T cells expressing NK-cell markers. TCRdb reprocessed the 5' RACE reads and keeps a single row for each CDR3 protein, giving no DNA. This table holds about 380,000 distinct CDR3 sequences. Sequences were obtained from blood T cells: a sorted CD56 or NKG2C T cell subset, CD4+ or CD8+ T cells, or bulk PBMC T cells (not recorded which). The receptors stem from a man aged 18-70 years in good health. The CDR3 runs from the conserved cysteine through the conserved F or W. Fields, in order: J gene, V gene, CDR3 protein.

>TRBJ2-1|TRBV18
CASSPGAGLSYNEQFF
>TRBJ1-2|TRBV20-1
CSAPVGREGGYTF
>TRBJ2-2|TRBV27
CASKLNERKSGELFF
>TRBJ2-1|TRBV14
CASSTQGAVGEQFF
>TRBJ2-3|TRBV20-1
CSARGGTQGSTDTQYF
>TRBJ1-2|TRBV20-1
CSATRAGASNYGYTF
>TRBJ2-7|TRBV7-9
CASSLQRRYEQYF
>TRBJ2-7|TRBV4-2
CASSQSGLGYEQYF
>TRBJ1-3|TRBV12-3/TRBV12-4
CASSPVGGRLGNTIYF
>TRBJ1-2|TRBV18
CASSPSTGNLYGYTF
>TRBJ2-7|TRBV5-1
CASSLSRASTYEQYF
>TRBJ1-4|TRBV16
CASSRQASNEKLFF
>TRBJ2-1|TRBV18
CASSGLAGTRKEQFF
>TRBJ1-2|TRBV7-9
CASSRDRAGYTF
>TRBJ1-2|TRBV6-2/TRBV6-3
CASTRQLIRANYGYTF
>TRBJ2-7|TRBV14
CASSRFGPYEQYF
>TRBJ2-5|TRBV20-1
CSARTGTSGDQETQYF
>TRBJ2-7|TRBV20-1
CSTRTPSSYEQYF
>TRBJ2-5|TRBV12-3/TRBV12-4
CASSRAGGTQYF
>TRBJ2-2|TRBV6-2/TRBV6-3
CAISRRAGELFF
>TRBJ2-5|TRBV5-4
CASSLAWPSEETQYF
>TRBJ1-1|TRBV3-1
CASSQLGGRGEAFF
>TRBJ2-4|TRBV5-4
CASSIEGVNIQYF
>TRBJ2-1|TRBV6-5
CASSFSSGAHEQFF
>TRBJ2-2|TRBV18
CASSPAKESRSVGELFF
>TRBJ2-1|TRBV2
CASSGFGAANEQFF
>TRBJ1-5|TRBV20-1
CSAGQPGINQPQHF
>TRBJ2-1|TRBV20-1
CSASKAGGRYEQFF
>TRBJ2-2|TRBV6-1
CASSEGEAGELFF
>TRBJ1-3|TRBV12-5
CASGLVLEGSGNTIYF
>TRBJ1-5|TRBV6-5
CASSYKGAPSNQPQHF
>TRBJ2-2|TRBV7-3
CASSQSSGGELFF
>TRBJ2-1|TRBV20-1
CSAADSQGNNEQFF
>TRBJ2-3|TRBV10-3
CAISDFVGTSFYTQYF
>TRBJ1-4|TRBV11-1
CASSATPGQGATNEKLFF
>TRBJ2-7|TRBV5-1
CASSLGDGGVSYEQYF
>TRBJ2-1|TRBV9
CASSALTGTGGNEQFF
>TRBJ1-1|TRBV20-1
CSARAPDRVNTEAFF
>TRBJ1-1|TRBV2
CASSEVGAGVLNTEAFF
>TRBJ1-1|TRBV12-3/TRBV12-4
CASRRGGELTEAFF
>TRBJ2-5|TRBV5-5
CASSRDLPTETQYF
>TRBJ2-7|TRBV20-1
CSARVGARSYEQYF
>TRBJ1-6|TRBV6-1
CASKEWGGGYNSPLHF
>TRBJ2-7|TRBV18
CASSVGTSVEQYF
>TRBJ2-3|TRBV7-9
CASEKAAATQYF
>TRBJ1-2|TRBV9
CASSPVVFGLYGYTF
>TRBJ1-6|TRBV11-2
CASSLRTASSYNSPLHF
>TRBJ1-1|TRBV3-1
CASSQAGGTGTEAFF
>TRBJ1-1|TRBV6-5
CASSYSYRVSPEAFF
>TRBJ2-3|TRBV12-3/TRBV12-4
CASSFLPSGGRPDTQYF
>TRBJ2-1|TRBV7-6
CASSLGGGTSGVGEQFF
>TRBJ1-5|TRBV20-1
CSARVGTLGNQPQHF
>TRBJ1-4|TRBV7-9
CASSQGHFNEKLFF
>TRBJ2-3|TRBV7-2
CASSIRGGGSTDTQYF
>TRBJ1-5|TRBV12-3/TRBV12-4
CASSPRPGGNQPQHF
>TRBJ2-7|TRBV4-2
CASSQVGAGAYEQYF
>TRBJ2-6|TRBV5-1
CASSLAGDVLTF